This T cell receptor (beta chain) was found in a study of cytomegalovirus exposure and HLA in healthy donors. Study observations and caveats: The classifier, whose performance was assessed in both the original and validation cohorts, reportedly diagnosed cytomegalovirus status with high specificity and sensitivity. When the data were analyzed later, several of the most significant clusters appeared to be linked to common viral pathogens. Indistinguishable V segments such as TRBV6-2 and TRBV6-3 were excluded. Previously analyzed data showed that most TCR beta V segments were productive at a frequency of about 90% or about 30%.

The V gene lost 4 bases and the J gene lost 0 bases, with 6 bases spanning the gap. This CDR3 has 13 amino acids. Germline V gene data show CDR1 as PRHDT and CDR2 as FYEKMQ (reference sequence). This clone was counted only a few times. Its specificity is unknown. The primer mix had 60 Vbeta and 13 Jbeta primers. Data came from immunoSEQ multiplex PCR; TCRdb stores just in-frame clones and leaves some out. The table records around 170,000 clones, 65% to 80% of them present only once. The chain links TRBV13 to TRBJ1-2; TRBD1 might be the D (5 bases). The specimen was PBMCs. The clonotype originates from a woman between 45 and 65 years old in good health and CMV-seropositive. The CDR3 DNA sequence: TGTGCCAGCAGCTCGACAGCTAACTATGGCTACACCTTC. It codes for CASSSTANYGYTF.